The text below deals with one T cell receptor beta chain. The entry originates in a study of response to subunit inactivated influenza vaccine. Germline V lookup: CDR1 KGHSH, CDR2 LQKENI. The length of the CDR3 is 15 residues. The V gene lost 2 bases and the J gene lost 4 bases, with 14 bases spanning the gap. TCRdb used MiXCR to reprocess the RT-PCR reads, holding one entry per CDR3 protein. The table has approximately 680,000 distinct CDR3 sequences, about a sixth seen once. The input for sequencing was PBMCs from blood, taken 11 to 12 days after vaccination. The receptor's source is a man aged 50 to 59 who received an inactivated influenza vaccine. This sequence joins TRBV18 and TRBJ2-5; D is unclear. For the CDR3, the DNA is TGTGCCAGCTCACCATCTGCTCCAGAGGTAGAGACCCAGTACTTC. Translation: CASSPSAPEVETQYF.